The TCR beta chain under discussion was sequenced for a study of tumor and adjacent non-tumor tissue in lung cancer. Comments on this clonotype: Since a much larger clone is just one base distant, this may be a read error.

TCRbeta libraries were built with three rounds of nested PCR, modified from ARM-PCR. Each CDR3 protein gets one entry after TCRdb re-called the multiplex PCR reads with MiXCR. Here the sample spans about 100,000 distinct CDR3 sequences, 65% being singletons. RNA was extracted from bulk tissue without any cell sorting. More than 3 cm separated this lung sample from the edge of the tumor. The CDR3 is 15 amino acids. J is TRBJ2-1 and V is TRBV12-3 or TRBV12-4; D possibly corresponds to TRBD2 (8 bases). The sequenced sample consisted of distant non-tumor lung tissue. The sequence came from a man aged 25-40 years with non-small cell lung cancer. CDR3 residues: CVSSLAGQHVDEQFF. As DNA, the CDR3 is TGTGTCAGCAGTTTAGCGGGACAGCACGTAGATGAGCAGTTCTTC.